Below are 32 T cell receptor beta chains sequenced from a single sample in a study of low-dose radiotherapy and immunotherapy resistance in tumors. Time point reported: after trial treatment. Treatment specified: LDRT plus nivolumab, ipilimumab, low-dose cyclophosphamide and aspirin (RACIN trial). The PCR that amplified TCRs ran for around 22 cycles, relying on a constant-region primer and a V-primer adapter. TCRdb analysed the reads with MiXCR anew, one entry per CDR3 protein. The data contain some 52,000 distinct CDR3 sequences, roughly a third of them singletons. Sequences were derived from PBMCs, sampled after low-dose radiotherapy plus immunotherapy. These receptors were taken from a male donor with rectosigmoid adenocarcinoma.

The J gene is TRBJ2-3, the V gene TRBV18; 14 bases map to TRBD2. V was clipped by 3 bases and J by 6 bases; unmatched bases: 8. This CDR3 comprises 17 residues. The germline CDR1 and CDR2 sequences are KGHSH and LQKENI. CDR3 sequence: CASSPLTSGGAADTQYF. As DNA, the CDR3 is TGTGCCAGCTCACCCTTGACTAGCGGGGGGGCAGCGGATACGCAGTATTTT.

Many counts were recorded for this clonotype. The chain uses TRBV7-2 and TRBJ2-7; 11 nucleotides agree with TRBD1. Germline-derived CDR1 and CDR2 are SGHTA and FQGNSA. V was pared by 5 bases and J by 2 bases, with 2 bases of the junction left unmatched. This CDR3 has 14 residues. The chain's CDR3 is CASSTDRGPYEQYF. The CDR3 DNA is TGTGCCAGCAGCACGGACAGGGGGCCCTACGAGCAGTACTTC.

Concerning this clonotype: With a far larger clone one base away, a read error is the likely cause. The chain recombines TRBV7-9 with TRBJ2-5; TRBD2 might be the D (5 bases). This CDR3 region has 14 residues. V shed 2 bases and J shed 4 bases, with 11 bases lying between them. CDR1 is SEHNR and CDR2 is FQNEAQ in the germline V gene (reference sequence). CDR3 amino acids: CASSLMASLETQYF. The CDR3 DNA sequence: TGTGCCAGCAGCTTAATGGCTAGCTTAGAGACCCAGTACTTC. The full variable domain, with the rest looked up from reference TRBV7-9 and TRBJ2-5, is DTGVSQNPRHKITKRGQNVTFRCDPISEHNRLYWYRQTLGQGPEFLTYFQNEAQLEKSRLLSDRFSAERPKGSFSTLEIQRTEQGDSAMYLCASSLMASLETQYFGPGTRLLVL.

This clonotype has a count of ten or more. V is TRBV25-1 and J is TRBJ2-3; no firm D call. V was clipped by 4 bases and J by 7 bases, with 6 bases between them. The V gene's germline CDR1 is MGHDK and CDR2 SYGVNS. This CDR3 has 11 residues. The CDR3, as DNA: TGTGCCAGCAGTGTCCGTTATACGCAGTATTTT. Translation: CASSVRYTQYF.

On this clonotype: The junction shows a germline mismatch at one end, possibly a read error. The chain recombines TRBV2 with TRBJ2-1, with 7 bases matching TRBD1. The CDR3 consists of 14 residues. Germline loops: CDR1 SNHLY, CDR2 FYNNEI. This CDR3 reads CATQGDISYNEQCF. The CDR3 nucleotides are TGTGCCACCCAGGGGGACATCTCCTACAATGAGCAGTGCTTC.

This clonotype was detected many times. The chain joins TRBV11-2 to TRBJ2-7; 8 nucleotides line up with TRBD2. Trimming removed 8 bases from V and 5 bases from J; junction bases left unmatched: 11. The CDR3 totals 14 residues. From germline, CDR1 is SGHAT and CDR2 FQNNGV. CDR3 nucleotide sequence: TGTGCCAGCTCCCCAGCGGGGGCCGCCCACGAGCAGTACTTC. Amino acid sequence: CASSPAGAAHEQYF.

This clonotype was seen at least ten times. The chain employs TRBV20-1 and TRBJ2-3; no reliable D call. Per germline, CDR1 DFQATT and CDR2 SNEGSKA (reference sequence). The V end lost 7 bases, the J end lost 5 bases, and 13 bases lay between the germline ends. The CDR3 loop spans 12 amino acids. CDR3 bases: TGCAGTGTCCGGGTCCCATTAGATACGCAGTATTTT. Protein sequence: CSVRVPLDTQYF.

This chain joins TRBV12-2 and TRBJ2-7; TRBD1 is the table's D call and was not checked against the DNA. TRBV12-2 is a pseudogene. The CDR3 consists of 14 residues. The chain's CDR3 is CASRLGGSPYEQYF. In DNA form, the CDR3 reads TGTGCAAGTCGCTTGGGGGGGAGCCCTTACGAGCAGTACTTC.

V and J are TRBV13 and TRBJ2-7, with 10 nucleotides matching TRBD2. Germline-derived CDR1 and CDR2 are PRHDT and FYEKMQ (reference sequence). The J segment lost 0 bases and the V segment lost 3 bases, leaving 8 bases of the junction unmatched. The CDR3 runs to 17 residues. The CDR3 sequence: CASSFLLAGRGSYEQYF. DNA for the CDR3: TGTGCCAGCAGCTTTCTACTAGCGGGACGGGGCTCCTACGAGCAGTACTTC.

This clonotype was seen ten or more times. The genes are TRBV3-1 and TRBJ2-7, with D unclear. The germline V and J ends were trimmed by 3 bases and 7 bases, with 13 bases remaining between them. Germline-derived CDR1 and CDR2 are LGHDT and YNNKEL (reference sequence). This CDR3 region has 13 residues. Here the CDR3 reads CASSHLGNAEQYF. The CDR3 coding sequence is TGTGCCAGCAGCCACCTAGGGAATGCGGAGCAGTACTTC.

J is TRBJ2-7 and V is TRBV6-2 or TRBV6-3; D may be TRBD1 or TRBD2 (5 bases each). The CDR3 totals 13 residues. The V end was cut by 7 bases, the J end by 7 bases, with 17 bases between. CDR1 is MNHEY and CDR2 is SVGEGT in the germline V gene. CDR3 bases: TGTGCCAGCAAGGGGTTAAATTCGGGGGAGCAGTACTTC. Residues: CASKGLNSGEQYF.

This chain connects TRBV3-1 to TRBJ2-3, with D unclear. V shed 2 bases and J shed 8 bases, with 8 bases lying between them. The germline CDR1 and CDR2 sequences are LGHDT and YNNKEL (reference sequence). This CDR3 is built from 12 residues. The CDR3 region is CASSQQLSTQYF. The CDR3 DNA reads as TGTGCCAGCAGCCAACAACTTTCTACGCAGTATTTT.

This clonotype appeared many times. The chain is built from TRBV5-1 and TRBJ2-3; D gene unclear. The CDR3 extends over 15 amino acids. The V gene's germline CDR1 is SGHRS and CDR2 YFSETQ. The V end lost 3 bases, the J end lost 2 bases, and 13 bases lay between the germline ends. CDR3 DNA sequence: TGCGCCAGCAGCTCCTCGGGCTCACTCACAGATACGCAGTATTTT. This gives the protein CASSSSGSLTDTQYF.

The chain carries TRBV7-6 and TRBJ2-1; TRBD2 aligns across 13 bases. The CDR3 contains 15 residues. The junction had 2 bases not matched to a gene; V was cut back by 5 bases and J by 4 bases. Germline CDR1 is SGHVS and CDR2 is FNYEAQ. CDR3 sequence (DNA): TGTGCCAGCAGCGAGGGACTAGCGGGGTACAATGAGCAGTTCTTC. This sequence encodes CASSEGLAGYNEQFF.

This clonotype was found many times. The V and J genes are TRBV5-1 and TRBJ2-1; D perhaps matches TRBD2 (7 bases). The CDR3 loop spans 16 amino acids. Germline V CDR1 and CDR2: SGHRS, YFSETQ. Trimming cost V 0 bases and J 0 bases, with 10 bases left between them. The CDR3: CASSLVAGASYNEQFF. The CDR3 coding sequence is TGCGCCAGCAGCTTGGTCGCGGGGGCCTCCTACAATGAGCAGTTCTTC.

This chain connects TRBV23-1 to TRBJ2-6; 8 bases are a match to TRBD1. TRBV23-1 counts as an open reading frame of uncertain function. V lost 0 bases, J lost 4 bases, and 14 bases stayed unmatched. The CDR3 totals 20 residues. The CDR3 DNA reads TGCGCCAGCAGTCAATCGAAGGAGGACAGGGAATTTTCCGGGGCCAACGTCCTGACTTTC. It encodes CASSQSKEDREFSGANVLTF.

The J gene is TRBJ2-3, the V gene TRBV20-1; no firm D call. V dropped 6 bases and J dropped 7 bases, with 11 bases sitting between them. Per germline, CDR1 DFQATT and CDR2 SNEGSKA (reference sequence). The CDR3 has 11 amino acids. Here the CDR3 DNA reads TGCAGTGCCAAAAGGTTATATACGCAGTATTTT. Its translation is CSAKRLYTQYF.

This clonotype occurred many times. This chain's CDR3 is CASSIFAYRGENNSPLHF. In DNA, the CDR3 is TGTGCCAGCAGCATATTCGCCTACAGGGGAGAAAATAATTCACCCCTCCACTTT. The rearrangement joins TRBV7-6 to TRBJ1-6, with 7 bases lining up with TRBD1. Germline CDR1 and CDR2: SGHVS and FNYEAQ. The CDR3 runs 18 residues. V lost 5 bases, J lost 5 bases, and 15 bases stayed unmatched. Combining the CDR3 with reference TRBV7-6 and TRBJ1-6 gives the whole variable domain GAGVSQSPRYKVTKRGQDVALRCDPISGHVSLYWYRQALGQGPEFLTYFNYEAQQDKSGLPNDRFSAERPEGSISTLTIQRTEQRDSAMYRCASSIFAYRGENNSPLHFGNGTRLTVT.

In this sample, this clonotype turned up many times. V usage is TRBV29-1 and J usage is TRBJ1-1; D is ambiguous. This CDR3 has 12 amino acids. In germline, CDR1 is SQVTM, CDR2 ANQGSEA. V shed 3 bases and J shed 1 base, with 6 bases lying between them. This chain's CDR3 is CSVEPWNTEAFF. The CDR3 region has the DNA TGCAGCGTTGAGCCCTGGAACACTGAAGCTTTCTTT.

The chain combines TRBV18 with TRBJ1-5; D might be TRBD1 (6 bases). Between the trimmed V and J ends, which lost 5 bases and 2 bases, there was a span of 16 bases. This CDR3 contains 16 residues. CDR1 and CDR2 (germline): KGHSH, LQKENI. CDR3 amino acids: CASSTTGSLGNQPQHF. CDR3 sequence (DNA): TGTGCCAGCTCAACGACAGGATCCTTAGGCAATCAGCCCCAGCATTTT. Full variable domain (missing parts from reference TRBV18 and TRBJ1-5): NAGVMQNPRHLVRRRGQEARLRCSPMKGHSHVYWYRQLPEEGLKFMVYLQKENIIDESGMPKERFSAEFPKEGPSILRIQQVVRGDSAAYFCASSTTGSLGNQPQHFGDGTRLSIL.

This clonotype has a count of ten or more. This sequence joins TRBV5-1 and TRBJ2-1, with TRBD2 identical over 9 bases. Looked up from germline, CDR1 is SGHRS and CDR2 is YFSETQ. V gave up 5 bases and J gave up 7 bases; unmatched junction bases: 7. There are 14 residues in the CDR3. The CDR3 nucleotides read TGCGCCAGCAGTCCGGCTAGCGGGACAAATGAGCAGTTCTTC. Its translation is CASSPASGTNEQFF. Using reference TRBV5-1 and TRBJ2-1 for the parts outside the CDR3, the full variable domain is KAGVTQTPRYLIKTRGQQVTLSCSPISGHRSVSWYQQTPGQGLQFLFEYFSETQRNKGNFPGRFSGRQFSNSRSEMNVSTLELGDSALYLCASSPASGTNEQFFGPGTRLTVL.

This clonotype was seen at least ten times. V usage is TRBV4-3 and J usage is TRBJ2-1; 9 nucleotides line up with TRBD2. The CDR3 is made up of 15 amino acids. Germline V CDR1 and CDR2: LGHNA, YSLEER. V gave up 0 bases and J gave up 9 bases; unmatched junction bases: 6. CDR3 DNA sequence: TGCGCCAGCAGCCAAGAGGGGACTAGCAGTGGTGAGCAGTTCTTC. Translation gives CASSQEGTSSGEQFF.

This chain uses TRBV28 with TRBJ2-2; D unresolved. The CDR3 contains 16 residues. V dropped 6 bases and J dropped 6 bases, with 20 bases sitting between them. Germline-derived CDR1 and CDR2 are MDHEN and SYDVKM. CDR3 DNA sequence: TGTGCCAGCAGCCCGCTTGGTGGGTCGAAATCCGGGGAGCTGTTTTTT. Translated: CASSPLGGSKSGELFF. Full variable domain (remainder filled in from reference TRBV28 and TRBJ2-2): DVKVTQSSRYLVKRTGEKVFLECVQDMDHENMFWYRQDPGLGLRLIYFSYDVKMKEKGDIPEGYSVSREKKERFSLILESASTNQTSMYLCASSPLGGSKSGELFFGEGSRLTVL.

This sequence joins TRBV10-2 and TRBJ2-3; 7 nucleotides agree with TRBD1. The J call is in doubt because the DNA end fits TRBJ1-5 better. CDR3 length: 17 amino acids. CDR1 WSHSY and CDR2 SAAADI come from the germline V gene. The CDR3 protein is CASSEVLAGRGTDTQHF. CDR3 coding DNA: TGCGCCAGCAGTGAAGTTTTAGCGGGGAGAGGGACAGATACGCAGCATTTT.

This clonotype was seen at least ten times. V and J are TRBV6-5 and TRBJ2-7; D is uncertain. This CDR3 comprises 17 residues. V lost 7 bases, J lost 0 bases, and 22 bases lay in between. From germline, CDR1 is MNHEY and CDR2 SVGAGI. The CDR3, as DNA: TGTGCCAGCACCCAGGCGGTAGGACCTATCGACTCCTACGAGCAGTACTTC. Protein sequence: CASTQAVGPIDSYEQYF.

The CDR3 spells CASSPGLAGGTIQETQYF. As DNA, the CDR3 is TGTGCCAGCAGCCCGGGACTAGCGGGGGGAACAATCCAAGAGACCCAGTACTTC. The gene calls are TRBV19 and TRBJ2-5, with 15 positions matching TRBD2. The germline V gene encodes CDR1 LNHDA and CDR2 SQIVND (reference sequence). Germline trimming cut 9 bases from V and 1 base from J; bases unmatched to any gene: 12. The CDR3 is 18 residues long.

V and J are TRBV28 and TRBJ2-5; TRBD2 matches 8 bases. This CDR3 contains 15 residues. V was clipped by 7 bases and J by 5 bases; unmatched bases: 12. Germline CDR1 MDHEN, CDR2 SYDVKM. Here the CDR3 reads CASNPSRGAGETQYF. The CDR3 nucleotides are TGTGCCAGCAATCCCTCGCGGGGGGCTGGGGAGACCCAGTACTTC.

This clonotype was recorded many times. The chain employs TRBV19 and TRBJ2-1; TRBD1 aligns across 7 bases. V was clipped by 4 bases and J by 5 bases; unmatched bases: 11. CDR3 size: 16 residues. The germline V gene has CDR1 LNHDA and CDR2 SQIVND (reference sequence). The CDR3: CASSTRQGEVNNEQFF. In DNA, the CDR3 is TGTGCCAGTAGTACCAGACAGGGAGAGGTTAACAATGAGCAGTTCTTC.

This clonotype has at least ten counts. The chain recombines TRBV7-2 with TRBJ1-5, with 9 bases matching TRBD1. The CDR3 loop spans 15 amino acids. With 5 bases clipped from V and 7 bases from J, the junction kept 9 bases outside the gene matches. Germline assignment: CDR1 SGHTA and CDR2 FQGNSA. The CDR3 region is CASSTPDRGQQPQHF. The CDR3 DNA sequence: TGTGCCAGCAGCACACCGGACAGGGGACAACAGCCCCAGCATTTT. Full variable domain (rest looked up from reference TRBV7-2 and TRBJ1-5): GAGVSQSPSNKVTEKGKDVELRCDPISGHTALYWYRQSLGQGLEFLIYFQGNSAPDKSGLPSDRFSAERTGGSVSTLTIQRTQQEDSAVYLCASSTPDRGQQPQHFGDGTRLSIL.

In this sample, this clonotype is medium-sized. This sequence joins TRBV6-5 and TRBJ2-2; possible D gene TRBD2, 6 bases. The V end was cut by 2 bases, the J end by 7 bases, with 14 bases between. The CDR3 runs to 15 residues. Germline CDR1 reads MNHEY; CDR2 reads SVGAGI. This chain's CDR3 is CASSYTSGSGGELFF. CDR3 nucleotides: TGTGCCAGCAGTTACACGAGCGGGTCGGGCGGGGAGCTGTTTTTT.

With regard to this clonotype: This is likely an artifact of a read error, given a far larger clone one base away. The chain has TRBV6-2 or TRBV6-3 and TRBJ1-5; D possibly corresponds to TRBD1 (5 bases). The germline CDR1 and CDR2 sequences are MNHEY and SVGEGT. The CDR3 is made up of 16 amino acids. CDR3 DNA: TGTGCCAGCACCCAGGGAGGGATCCTAAGCAATCAGCCCCAGAATTTT. Its protein is CASTQGGILSNQPQNF.

This clonotype was observed many times. J is TRBJ2-5 and V is TRBV9; a weak D match, TRBD2 (5 bases). Trimming shortened V by 1 base and J by 5 bases, and 9 bases separated the two germline ends. The CDR3 length is 13 residues. Germline CDR1 reads SGDLS; CDR2 reads YYNGEE. The CDR3 nucleotides are TGTGCCAGCAGCGTACTCCCGGGGGAGACCCAGTACTTC. This encodes CASSVLPGETQYF.